The 24 T cell receptor beta chains reported below all come from one sample, sequenced in a study of spatial heterogeneity in lung cancer. Regarding time point: blood at routine non-recurrence follow-up after resection. Each CDR3 protein gets one entry after TCRdb re-called the 5' RACE reads with MiXCR. This table has 25,000 to 35,000 distinct CDR3 sequences, about 9.4% appearing once. The source material was PBMCs, sampled at follow-up. Receptors originate from a female donor with early-stage non-small cell lung cancer.

This clonotype was counted at least ten times. V is TRBV7-2 and J is TRBJ1-2; tentative D call: TRBD1 (6 bases). V lost 2 bases and J lost 7, with 17 bases in between. The CDR3 has 15 residues. In germline, CDR1 is SGHTA, CDR2 FQGNSA. CDR3: CASSLNTLQGVGYTF. CDR3 nucleotide sequence: TGTGCCAGCAGCTTAAATACCTTACAGGGTGTTGGCTACACCTTC.

This chain joins TRBV23-1 and TRBJ2-4; D is uncertain. TRBV23-1 is marked as an open reading frame, function uncertain. This CDR3 has 17 residues. V lost 4 bases and J lost 1, with 17 bases in between. The DNA of the CDR3 is TGCGCCAGCAGTCCCCCCTCCGCGACCGGGGCCAAAAACATTCAGTACTTC. This encodes CASSPPSATGAKNIQYF.

This clonotype was detected a few times. The V call is TRBV9, the J call TRBJ1-6; D remains unclear. V was shortened by 0 bases and J by 10 bases, with 11 bases between the two germline ends. CDR3 length: 14 residues. Germline V gives CDR1 SGDLS, CDR2 YYNGEE. DNA of the CDR3: TGTGCCAGCAGCGTAGACCCGGGGTCCTCACCCCTCCACTTT. This translates into CASSVDPGSSPLHF.

This chain connects TRBV12-3 or TRBV12-4 to TRBJ2-7, with TRBD1 matching 7 bases. V was clipped by 3 bases and J by 12 bases; unmatched bases: 8. The CDR3 totals 12 residues. DNA for the CDR3: TGTGCCAGCAGTTTGATTTCAGGGACAGTGTACTTC. Encoded protein: CASSLISGTVYF.

This clonotype was counted at least ten times. The V gene is TRBV6-5, the J gene TRBJ2-3, with TRBD2 identical over 9 bases. The V segment lost 2 bases and the J segment 7 bases; nucleotides outside the gene matches: 10. There are 16 residues in the CDR3. Germline lookup yields CDR1 MNHEY and CDR2 SVGAGI. The CDR3 DNA sequence: TGTGCCAGCAGTTACGGTGCGGGGGGGTCCGTATATACGCAGTATTTT. Its translation: CASSYGAGGSVYTQYF.

This clonotype was found many times. The genes are TRBV4-2 and TRBJ2-1, with 11 bases that match TRBD2. Trimming removed 0 bases from V and 3 bases from J; junction bases left unmatched: 1. CDR3 length: 16 residues. Germline V gene data show CDR1 as LGHNA and CDR2 as YNFKEQ. For the CDR3, the DNA is TGTGCCAGCAGCCAAGATGGGACTAGCGGCTACAATGAGCAGTTCTTC. Its translation: CASSQDGTSGYNEQFF.

The chain couples TRBV28 to TRBJ2-7; D might be TRBD2 (6 bases). Germline CDR1 is MDHEN and CDR2 is SYDVKM. The CDR3 length is 12 residues. V was shortened by 8 bases and J by 6 bases, with 14 bases between the two germline ends. The CDR3: CASQVRRGEQYF. CDR3 nucleotide sequence: TGTGCCAGCCAAGTTAGGCGGGGCGAGCAGTACTTC.

At least ten counts were recorded for this clonotype. The rearrangement links TRBV6-2 or TRBV6-3 to TRBJ1-1; 7 bases are shared with TRBD1. The CDR3 covers 15 residues. Germline CDR1 and CDR2: MNHEY and SVGEGT. The V segment lost 2 bases and the J segment 4 bases; nucleotides outside the gene matches: 7. CDR3 sequence reads: CASSYALDRATEAFF. DNA of the CDR3: TGTGCCAGCAGTTACGCTTTAGACAGGGCCACTGAAGCTTTCTTT.

By sample fraction, this clonotype is medium-sized. This chain links TRBV9 with TRBJ2-1; no clear D gene. From germline, CDR1 is SGDLS and CDR2 YYNGEE. The length of the CDR3 is 11 residues. The V end was cut by 0 bases, the J end by 9 bases, with 4 bases between. The CDR3 sequence is CASSVDGEQFF. CDR3 bases: TGTGCCAGCAGCGTAGATGGTGAGCAGTTCTTC.

This sequence joins TRBV5-1 and TRBJ2-1; TRBD2 might be the D (5 bases). This CDR3 spans 14 amino acids. Germline CDR1 is SGHRS and CDR2 is YFSETQ. V was clipped by 6 bases and J by 0 bases, with 10 bases between them. CDR3 DNA sequence: TGCGCCAGCACTCTAGCTAACTCCTACAATGAGCAGTTCTTC. Its protein product is CASTLANSYNEQFF.

A few counts support this clonotype. This rearrangement joins TRBV7-3 to TRBJ2-2; the match to TRBD1 covers 7 bases. This CDR3 is 16 amino acids long. J gave up 4 bases and V 1 base, and 6 bases lay outside the gene matches. CDR1 and CDR2 from the germline V gene are SGHTA and FQGTGA. In DNA form, the CDR3 reads TGTGCCAGCAGCTTAAGGCCAGGGGGTGGCACCGGGGAGCTGTTTTTT. Translation gives CASSLRPGGGTGELFF.

About this clonotype: A much larger clone lies one base from this, so it may be a read error. The chain joins TRBV3-1 to TRBJ1-2; no firm D call. The CDR3 totals 15 residues. Trimming stripped 0 bases from V and 7 bases from J, with 15 bases between. CDR1 is LGHDT and CDR2 is YNNKEL in the germline V gene (reference sequence). The CDR3 coding sequence is TGTGCCAGCAGCCAAGAGCCCCGGGGAGACTCTGGCTACACCTTC. Protein product: CASSQEPRGDSGYTF.

This clonotype was seen repeatedly, ten times or more. The chain links TRBV6-4 to TRBJ2-2; 8 bases fit TRBD1. Germline V CDR1 and CDR2: MRHNA, SNTAGT. The junction had 6 bases not matched to a gene; V was cut back by 5 bases and J by 1 base. CDR3 length: 16 residues. The CDR3 DNA reads as TGTGCCAGCAGTCGAGGACAGGGAGAGAACACCGGGGAGCTGTTTTTT. Translation: CASSRGQGENTGELFF.

The rearrangement links TRBV28 to TRBJ2-5; the match to TRBD2 covers 11 bases. With 4 bases clipped from V and 5 bases from J, the junction kept 6 bases outside the gene matches. The CDR3 is 15 amino acids. Germline V CDR1 and CDR2: MDHEN, SYDVKM. CDR3 coding DNA: TGTGCCAGCAGTTCATTAGCGGGGGGGGGCGAGACCCAGTACTTC. It specifies CASSSLAGGGETQYF.

This clonotype was counted many times. V and J are TRBV24-1 and TRBJ2-1; D is ambiguous. Germline V lookup: CDR1 KGHDR, CDR2 SFDVKD. The ends were cut back, 4 bases at V and 8 bases at J, with 11 bases in the middle. There are 13 residues in the CDR3. CDR3 DNA: TGTGCCACCAGTGAGTTAGCAGGCGATGAGCAGTTCTTC. Residues: CATSELAGDEQFF.

This clonotype was picked up many times. The chain joins TRBV6-5 to TRBJ2-3, with a possible D match to TRBD1 (6 bases). Trimming stripped 4 bases from V and 4 bases from J, with 15 bases between. CDR3 size: 15 residues. Germline CDR1 MNHEY, CDR2 SVGAGI. CDR3 nucleotides: TGTGCCAGCAGTTTACAGGGCATCGGGTCAGATACGCAGTATTTT. Its protein product is CASSLQGIGSDTQYF.

This clonotype was detected only a few times. The chain couples TRBV20-1 to TRBJ1-3; D call uncertain. V was trimmed by 2 bases and J by 0 bases, leaving 8 bases between them. The CDR3 loop spans 14 amino acids. Germline values: CDR1 DFQATT, CDR2 SNEGSKA (reference sequence). CDR3 protein: CSARFGPSGNTIYF. CDR3 coding DNA: TGCAGTGCTAGATTTGGTCCCTCTGGAAACACCATATATTTT.

This clonotype was seen only a few times. One end of the junction is discordant with germline, which a read error may explain. CDR3 sequence: CASSARDLFF. The CDR3 coding sequence is TGTGCCAGCAGTGCAAGGGACCTGTTTTTT. V and J are TRBV2 and TRBJ2-2, with D tentatively TRBD1 or TRBD2 (5 bases each). CDR1 is SNHLY and CDR2 is FYNNEI in the germline V gene. The length of the CDR3 is 10 residues.

CDR3 sequence reads: CSVRLAGLGEQYF. Written as DNA, the CDR3 is TGCAGCGTCCGACTAGCGGGGCTAGGGGAGCAGTACTTC. The chain is built from TRBV29-1 and TRBJ2-7; 11 bases map to TRBD2. The CDR3 contains 13 residues. CDR1 is SQVTM, CDR2 ANQGSEA, per germline. The J segment lost 7 bases and the V segment lost 6 bases, leaving 8 bases of the junction unmatched.

This clonotype was counted at least ten times. The CDR3 nucleotides are TGTGCCATCAGTGAGTCCGAGGGGGCCGTGAACACTGAAGCTTTCTTT. It encodes CAISESEGAVNTEAFF. V gene TRBV10-3 combines with J gene TRBJ1-1; TRBD1 matches at 7 bases. The CDR3 extends over 16 amino acids. V gave up 0 bases and J gave up 0 bases; unmatched junction bases: 4. Germline CDR1 ENHRY, CDR2 SYGVKD.

The table lists this clonotype with many counts. V usage is TRBV6-2 or TRBV6-3 and J usage is TRBJ1-5; TRBD1 might be the D (6 bases). Germline V CDR1 and CDR2: MNHEY, SVGEGT. This CDR3 is built from 14 residues. Trimming took 2 bases from V and 6 from J, leaving 11 bases between them. Here the CDR3 reads CASSYLGASQPQHF. The CDR3 DNA sequence: TGTGCCAGCAGTTACCTGGGGGCTAGTCAGCCCCAGCATTTT.

This clonotype has a count of ten or more. The rearrangement links TRBV19 to TRBJ1-1; TRBD1 aligns across 7 bases. Germline-derived CDR1 and CDR2 are LNHDA and SQIVND (reference sequence). The CDR3 is 15 amino acids. V dropped 7 bases and J dropped 4; count of bases not matched to a gene: 12. CDR3 sequence reads: CASTETGQRGTEAFF. The DNA for the CDR3 is TGTGCCAGTACCGAAACGGGACAGCGTGGCACTGAAGCTTTCTTT.

This clonotype was observed many times. This rearrangement joins TRBV19 to TRBJ2-6, with D uncertain. The germline V gene has CDR1 LNHDA and CDR2 SQIVND (reference sequence). V dropped 0 bases and J dropped 0 bases, with 0 bases sitting between them. The CDR3 covers 14 residues. The CDR3 DNA reads TGTGCCAGTAGTATAGACTCTGGGGCCAACGTCCTGACTTTC. Translated, it gives CASSIDSGANVLTF.

This clonotype occurred a few times. The rearrangement uses TRBV29-1 and TRBJ2-3; 7 nucleotides agree with TRBD1. Trimming cost V 4 bases and J 4 bases; bases outside gene matches: 8. Germline CDR1 reads SQVTM; CDR2 reads ANQGSEA. The CDR3 covers 14 residues. The CDR3 DNA reads as TGCAGCGTTGGAGGGGGCTTGAGGGCAGATACGCAGTATTTT. This sequence encodes CSVGGGLRADTQYF.